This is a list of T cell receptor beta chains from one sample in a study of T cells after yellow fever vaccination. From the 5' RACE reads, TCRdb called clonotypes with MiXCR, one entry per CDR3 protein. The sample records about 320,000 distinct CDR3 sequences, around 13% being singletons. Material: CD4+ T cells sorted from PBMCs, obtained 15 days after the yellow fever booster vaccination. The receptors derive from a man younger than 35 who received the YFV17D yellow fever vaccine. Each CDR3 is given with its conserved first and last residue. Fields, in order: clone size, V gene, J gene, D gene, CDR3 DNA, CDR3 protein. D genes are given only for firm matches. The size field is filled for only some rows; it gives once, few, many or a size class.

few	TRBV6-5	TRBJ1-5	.	TGTGCCAGCAGTTACGGGAGGGGCTCGCGCCCTCAGCCCCAGCATTTT	CASSYGRGSRPQPQHF
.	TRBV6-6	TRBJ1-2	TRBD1	TGTGCCAGCAGTCCTCAGGGGGCAAAGGGCTACACCTTC	CASSPQGAKGYTF
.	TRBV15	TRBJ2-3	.	TGTGCCACCAGCAGAGCGACAGATACGCAGTATTTT	CATSRATDTQYF
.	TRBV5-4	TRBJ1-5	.	TGTGCCAGCAGCGTGTACAGGGAGGGCAATCAGCCCCAGCATTTT	CASSVYREGNQPQHF
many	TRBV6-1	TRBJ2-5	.	TGTGCCACCCGGGACCGGGCCCAAGGAGAGACCCAGTACTTC	CATRDRAQGETQYF
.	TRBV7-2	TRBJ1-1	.	TGTGCCAGCAGCTTAATGGGGGTAGAGACTGAAGCTTTCTTT	CASSLMGVETEAFF
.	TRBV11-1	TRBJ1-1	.	TGTGCCAGCAGCTTAGGCCTTTGGACCGCCAACACTGAAGCTTTCTTT	CASSLGLWTANTEAFF
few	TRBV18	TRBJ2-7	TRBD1	TGTGCCAGCTCACCTTCGACAGGGCAGTACGAGCAGTACTTC	CASSPSTGQYEQYF
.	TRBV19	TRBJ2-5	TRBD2	TGTGCCAGTAGTGTCCTAGCGGGGCCGGAGGAGACCCAGTACTTC	CASSVLAGPEETQYF
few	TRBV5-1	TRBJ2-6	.	TGCGCCAGCAAAACAGGCACCGGGGCCAACGTCCTGACTTTC	CASKTGTGANVLTF
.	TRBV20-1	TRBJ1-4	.	TGCAGTGCGGAAGATGGAAACAGGCGGGAAAAACTGTTTTTT	CSAEDGNRREKLFF
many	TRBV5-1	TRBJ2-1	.	TGCGCCAGCAGTCCAGATCCCTGGACCAATGAGCAGTTCTTC	CASSPDPWTNEQFF
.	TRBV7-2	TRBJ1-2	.	TGTGCCAGCAGCTTGGGGGGCGGAACTGGCTACACCTTC	CASSLGGGTGYTF
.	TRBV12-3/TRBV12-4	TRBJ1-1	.	TGTGCCAGCAGCGGGGTCGGAAGTATGAACACTGAAGCTTTCTTT	CASSGVGSMNTEAFF
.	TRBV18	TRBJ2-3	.	TGTGCCAGCTCACCAGGGACATCAGATACGCAGTATTTT	CASSPGTSDTQYF
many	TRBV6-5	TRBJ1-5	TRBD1	TGTGCCAGCAGCTCGACAGGGAACGAACAGCCCCAGCATTTT	CASSSTGNEQPQHF
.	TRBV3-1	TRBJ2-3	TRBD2	TGTGCCAGCAGCCCGCGTACTAGCGGGGACCTAGCGGGTACGCAGTATTTT	CASSPRTSGDLAGTQYF
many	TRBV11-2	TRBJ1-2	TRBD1	TGTGCCAGCAGCTCCAACAGGGGGTACTCTGGCTACACCTTC	CASSSNRGYSGYTF
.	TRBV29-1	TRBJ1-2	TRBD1	TGCAGCGTTGGAGAGACAGGGTTTAACTATGGCTACACCTTC	CSVGETGFNYGYTF
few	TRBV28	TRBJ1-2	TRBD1	TGTGCCAGCAGTTCTCCCCCGGGACAGGAGGTCTATGGCTACACCTTC	CASSSPPGQEVYGYTF
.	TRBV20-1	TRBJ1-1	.	TGCAGTGCTAGAGATCCCCAGACTGGGCTGAACACTGAAGCTTTCTTT	CSARDPQTGLNTEAFF
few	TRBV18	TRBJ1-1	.	TGTGCCAGCTCACCACCGGGGGAATCGGCTTTCTTT	CASSPPGESAFF
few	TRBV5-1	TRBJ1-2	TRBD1	TGCGCCAGCAGCACGGGACAGGCTACCTATGGCTACACCTTC	CASSTGQATYGYTF
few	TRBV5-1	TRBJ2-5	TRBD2	TGCGCCAGCAGCTTGACCCCTAGCGGGGTCCAAGAGACCCAGTACTTC	CASSLTPSGVQETQYF
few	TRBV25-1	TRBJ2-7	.	TGTGCCAGCGGGGCGATGGGAAGCTACGAGCAGTACTTC	CASGAMGSYEQYF
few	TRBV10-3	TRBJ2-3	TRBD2	TGTGCCATCAGTGAGCTAGCGGGGGGCCCCACAGATACGCAGTATTTT	CAISELAGGPTDTQYF
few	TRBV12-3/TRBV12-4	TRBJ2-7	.	TGTGCCAGCAGTTTTCGGGGGAGCTACGAGCAGTACTTC	CASSFRGSYEQYF
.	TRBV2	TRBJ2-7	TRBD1	TGTGCCAGCAGTTCCCCCGTGGCAGGGGGCATAAACGAGCAGTACTTC	CASSSPVAGGINEQYF
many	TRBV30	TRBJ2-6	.	TGTGCCTGGAGCCGCAGATCCTCTGGGGCCAACGTCCTGACTTTC	CAWSRRSSGANVLTF
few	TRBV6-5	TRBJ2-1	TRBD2	TGTGCCAGCAGATTAGCGGGGGCCGGGAATGAGCAGTTCTTC	CASRLAGAGNEQFF
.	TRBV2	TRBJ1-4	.	TGTGCCAGCAGCAGGGATTGGACTAATGAAAAACTGTTTTTT	CASSRDWTNEKLFF
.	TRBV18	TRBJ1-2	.	TGTGCCAGCTCACCAGGGGCAGGCGGACCAGCAGACTATGGCTACACCTTC	CASSPGAGGPADYGYTF
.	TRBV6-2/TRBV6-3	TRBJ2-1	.	TGTGCCAGTTCTCCGGGGATGTGGTACAATGAGCAGTTCTTC	CASSPGMWYNEQFF
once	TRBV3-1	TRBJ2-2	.	TGTGCCAGCAGCCAATGGGGGAGCGGTCGCGGCACCGGGGAGCTGTTTTTT	CASSQWGSGRGTGELFF
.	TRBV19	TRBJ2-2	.	TGTGCCAGTAGTATACAGGGAAGAGTGGGAGAGCTGTTTTTT	CASSIQGRVGELFF
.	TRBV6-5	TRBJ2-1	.	TGTGCCAGCAGGGGGACCGTAGGTGGTAATGAGCAGTTCTTC	CASRGTVGGNEQFF
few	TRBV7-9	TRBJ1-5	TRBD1	TGTGCCAGCAGCTTGGGGACAGCGAGCAATCAGCCCCAGCATTTT	CASSLGTASNQPQHF
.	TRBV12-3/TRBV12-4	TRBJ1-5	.	TGTGCCAGCAGTTTAGCTGATGGGCCCCAGCATTTT	CASSLADGPQHF
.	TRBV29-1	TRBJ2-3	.	TGCAGCGTTGTGGCGAGCGCAGATACGCAGTATTTT	CSVVASADTQYF
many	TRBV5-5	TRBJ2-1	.	TGTGCCAGCAGCTTCAGGGCGGGTGAGCAGTTCTTC	CASSFRAGEQFF
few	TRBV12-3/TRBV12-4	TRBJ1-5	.	TGTGCCAGCAGGGGCAGGGGTCAGCCCCAGCATTTT	CASRGRGQPQHF
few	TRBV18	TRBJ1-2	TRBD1	TGTGCCAGCTCACCACAGGGGGCTCACTATGGCTACACCTTC	CASSPQGAHYGYTF
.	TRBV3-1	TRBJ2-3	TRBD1	TGTGCCAGCAGCCAACACGGGACAGGGTTAACAGATACGCAGTATTTT	CASSQHGTGLTDTQYF
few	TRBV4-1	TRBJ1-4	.	TGCGCCAGCAGCCAAGATCCCCGGGGCGGGAGTGAACTGTTTTTT	CASSQDPRGGSELFF
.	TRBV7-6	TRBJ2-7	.	TGTGCCAGCAGCCCAGAGGTGGGAGCCCCCTCCGAGCAGTACTTC	CASSPEVGAPSEQYF
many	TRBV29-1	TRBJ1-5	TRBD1	TGCAGCGCTGGAGGGTCCGCCCGAAAGACAGGGGGAAAGTGTGTAGGGCCCCAGCATTTT	CSAGGSARKTGGKCVGPQHF
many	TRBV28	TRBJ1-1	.	TGTGCCAGCAGATCCACAGGGAACACTGAAGCTTTCTTT	CASRSTGNTEAFF
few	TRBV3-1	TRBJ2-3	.	TGTGCCAGCAGCCAAGTAAACAGCCGCACAGATACGCAGTATTTT	CASSQVNSRTDTQYF
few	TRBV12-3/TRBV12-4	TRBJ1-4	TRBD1	TGTGCCAGCCGTCCGGGACAGAATAATGAAAAACTGTTTTTT	CASRPGQNNEKLFF
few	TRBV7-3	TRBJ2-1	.	TGTGCCAGCAGCCGAGGTTTCTTGAGCTCCAATGAGCAGTTCTTC	CASSRGFLSSNEQFF
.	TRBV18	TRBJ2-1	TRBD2	TGTGCCAGCTCACCATCACTAGCGGGGGGAAGGAATGAGCAGTTCTTC	CASSPSLAGGRNEQFF
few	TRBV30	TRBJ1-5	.	TGTGCCTGGAGTACGCCTGGGCGGCTAATGGGGCGGCCCCAGCATTTT	CAWSTPGRLMGRPQHF
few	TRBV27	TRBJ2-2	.	TGTGCCAGCAGTTGGACCTCGAACACCGGGGAGCTGTTTTTT	CASSWTSNTGELFF
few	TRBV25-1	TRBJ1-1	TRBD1	TGTGCCAGCAGTCTACTGACGGGACAGGGGGAGACTGAAGCTTTCTTT	CASSLLTGQGETEAFF
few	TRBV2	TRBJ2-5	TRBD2	TGTGCCAGTGGGACTAGCGGGGAGACCCAGTACTTC	CASGTSGETQYF
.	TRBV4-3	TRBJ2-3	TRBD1	TGCGCCAGCAGCCGTTCCGGGACAGGGAGGACAGATACGCAGTATTTT	CASSRSGTGRTDTQYF
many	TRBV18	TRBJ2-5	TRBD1	TGTGCCAGCTCACCACTCGGGTCGGGACAGGGCCAAGAGACCCAGTACTTC	CASSPLGSGQGQETQYF
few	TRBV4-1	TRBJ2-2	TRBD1	TGCGCCAGCAGGCCTACAGGGGGAGTACCCGGGGAGCTGTTTTTT	CASRPTGGVPGELFF
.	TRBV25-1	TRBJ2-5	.	TGTGCCAGCAGTGATTTGGGCAGCCAAGAGACCCAGTACTTC	CASSDLGSQETQYF
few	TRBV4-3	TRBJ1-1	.	TGCGCCAGCAGCCCGCAAAGCATGAACACTGAAGCTTTCTTT	CASSPQSMNTEAFF